This TCR beta chain was retrieved from a study of blood T cell repertoires in COVID-19. Study at large: Specimens from acute and convalescent COVID-19 originated in the United States, Italy and Spain. T cells, B-cell-depleted T cells, or PBMCs supplied cDNA or gDNA.

CDR1 is SEHNR and CDR2 is FQNEAQ in the germline V gene (reference sequence). The CDR3 runs to 16 residues. V trimming: 3 bases; J trimming: 1 base; junction bases outside the gene matches: 1. Clones were sequenced by immunoSEQ multiplex PCR, and TCRdb holds only the in-frame ones, with some missing. The table has 380,000 or so clones, 89% seen once; the top ten hold 1% to 1.5%. Comment on this clone: The sample has other DNA sequences that encode this CDR3 too.

This TCR came from a man in his forties with acute or convalescent COVID-19. The sequencing input was peripheral blood. This rearrangement joins TRBV7-9 to TRBJ2-2; 11 nucleotides agree with TRBD1. In DNA, the CDR3 is TGTGCCAGCAGCTTGGGACAGGGGGAGAACACCGGGGAGCTGTTTTTT. Translating it yields CASSLGQGENTGELFF.